A selection of T cell receptor beta chains follows, all from one sample in a study of OX40 agonist ivuxolimab in advanced cancers. Repertoires were generated with immunoSEQ multiplex PCR, while TCRdb's copy carries only in-frame clones and drops some. The table has tens of thousands of clones, 75% to 90% seen once; the top ten hold 2% to 3%. The sequences come from CD4+ or CD8+ T cells sorted from blood, collected in a trial of the OX40 agonist ivuxolimab. These receptors originate from an adult with an advanced solid tumor such as melanoma, head and neck, liver or kidney cancer. Both conserved end residues are part of each CDR3. The D gene is left open where the match is weak. For some rows the clone size is stated as once, few or many, or as a class when expanded; others skip it.

v_call: TRBV6-6; j_call: TRBJ1-2; clone_size: NA; d_call: NA; cdr3_nt: TGTGCCAGCAGTGGGGGGACACCATACTATGGCTACACCTTC; cdr3_aa: CASSGGTPYYGYTF
v_call: TRBV7-3; j_call: TRBJ2-2; clone_size: once; d_call: NA; cdr3_nt: TGTGCCAGCAGCTTACAGCAGAACACCGGGGAGCTGTTTTTT; cdr3_aa: CASSLQQNTGELFF
v_call: TRBV18; j_call: TRBJ1-2; clone_size: NA; d_call: TRBD1; cdr3_nt: TGTGCCAGCTCACCAAAGTTTGGACAGGCTAACTATGGCTACACCTTC; cdr3_aa: CASSPKFGQANYGYTF
v_call: TRBV6-1; j_call: TRBJ2-3; clone_size: NA; d_call: TRBD2; cdr3_nt: TGTGCCAGCAGACTAGCGGGGTGGAATACGCAGTATTTT; cdr3_aa: CASRLAGWNTQYF
v_call: TRBV28; j_call: TRBJ1-4; clone_size: NA; d_call: TRBD1; cdr3_nt: TGTGCCAGCTCTGACAGGGGGCGCTTCTTGGCTGAAAAACTGTTTTTT; cdr3_aa: CASSDRGRFLAEKLFF
v_call: TRBV7-9; j_call: TRBJ2-5; clone_size: once; d_call: NA; cdr3_nt: TGTGCCAGCAGCTTAGGGGGGGCTGGGGAGACCCAGTACTTC; cdr3_aa: CASSLGGAGETQYF
v_call: TRBV2; j_call: TRBJ2-1; clone_size: NA; d_call: TRBD2; cdr3_nt: TGTGCCAGCAGTGAAAGGACTAGCGGTTCCTACAATGAGCAGTTCTTC; cdr3_aa: CASSERTSGSYNEQFF
v_call: TRBV6-1; j_call: TRBJ1-1; clone_size: NA; d_call: TRBD1; cdr3_nt: TGTGCCAGCAGGGGCAGGGGGGGCACTGAAGCTTTCTTT; cdr3_aa: CASRGRGGTEAFF
v_call: TRBV28; j_call: TRBJ2-5; clone_size: NA; d_call: TRBD1; cdr3_nt: TGTGCCAGCAGTTTAAAGGGGGCTGAGACCCAGTACTTC; cdr3_aa: CASSLKGAETQYF
v_call: TRBV7-6; j_call: TRBJ2-7; clone_size: NA; d_call: NA; cdr3_nt: TGTGCCAGCAGCTTAAAGGGGGGGGCTTACGAGCAGTACTTC; cdr3_aa: CASSLKGGAYEQYF
v_call: TRBV28; j_call: TRBJ2-7; clone_size: NA; d_call: NA; cdr3_nt: TGTGCCAGCAGTTTTTTTCGGGGGGCCTCCTACGAGCAGTACTTC; cdr3_aa: CASSFFRGASYEQYF
v_call: TRBV29-1; j_call: TRBJ2-2; clone_size: NA; d_call: NA; cdr3_nt: TGCAGCGTGGGTGGCCCCGGCAACACCGGGGAGCTGTTTTTT; cdr3_aa: CSVGGPGNTGELFF
v_call: TRBV15; j_call: TRBJ2-1; clone_size: NA; d_call: TRBD1; cdr3_nt: TGTGCCACCAGCACCACCGGGACAGGGGGCGAGGAGCAGTTCTTC; cdr3_aa: CATSTTGTGGEEQFF
v_call: TRBV14; j_call: TRBJ1-6; clone_size: few; d_call: NA; cdr3_nt: TGTGCCAGCAGCCAAGCGAGGAGGAATTCACCCCTCCACTTT; cdr3_aa: CASSQARRNSPLHF
v_call: TRBV11-2; j_call: TRBJ1-2; clone_size: once; d_call: TRBD1; cdr3_nt: TGTGCCAGCAGCCCAATTCCGGGACAGTCTGGCTACACCTTC; cdr3_aa: CASSPIPGQSGYTF
v_call: TRBV5-4; j_call: TRBJ2-5; clone_size: NA; d_call: NA; cdr3_nt: TGTGCCAGCAGCTTGGAGAAGGGGGGGACCCATAGACAGACCCAGTACTTC; cdr3_aa: CASSLEKGGTHRQTQYF
v_call: TRBV10-3; j_call: TRBJ2-1; clone_size: NA; d_call: NA; cdr3_nt: TGTGCCATCAGTGAGTACCAGACAGGCAATGAGCAGTTCTTC; cdr3_aa: CAISEYQTGNEQFF
v_call: TRBV29-1; j_call: TRBJ2-7; clone_size: NA; d_call: TRBD1; cdr3_nt: TGCAGCCTTTTGGACAGGGCGCAGAACGAGCAGTACTTC; cdr3_aa: CSLLDRAQNEQYF